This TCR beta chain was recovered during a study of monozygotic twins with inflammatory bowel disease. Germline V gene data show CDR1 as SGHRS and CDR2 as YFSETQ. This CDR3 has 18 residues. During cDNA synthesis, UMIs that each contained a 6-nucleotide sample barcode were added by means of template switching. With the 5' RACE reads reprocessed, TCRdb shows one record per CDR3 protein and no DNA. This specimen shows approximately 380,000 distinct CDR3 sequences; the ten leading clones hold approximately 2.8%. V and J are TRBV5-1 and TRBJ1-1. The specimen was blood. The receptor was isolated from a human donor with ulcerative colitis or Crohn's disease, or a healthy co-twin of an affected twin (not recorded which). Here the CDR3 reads CASSLEGRLAVQNTEAFF.